One and the same sample provided the 25 T cell receptor beta chains below, sequenced in a study of blood T cells in healthy people across ages. Then a second PCR, running roughly 7 to 11 cycles, was carried out with a sample-barcoded 5' primer and a J-beta primer mix. TCRdb processed the 5' RACE reads anew with MiXCR; each CDR3 protein has one entry. The top ten hold 7.9% of the sample, which has about 1.5 million distinct CDR3 sequences, around 39% seen once. Sequencing was carried out using blood. The source of these receptors is a woman younger than 35 in good health.

V and J are TRBV20-1 and TRBJ2-1; TRBD2 matches at 13 bases. CDR3 length: 17 residues. Germline V gene lookup returns CDR1 DFQATT and CDR2 SNEGSKA (reference sequence). Unmatched junction bases numbered 9, after V lost 0 bases and J lost 7 bases. The CDR3 DNA is TGCAGTGCTAGAGATCGATTTGGGACTAGCGGGATGAATGAGCAGTTCTTC. As protein: CSARDRFGTSGMNEQFF.

The genes are TRBV6-5 and TRBJ2-1; D is undetermined. Germline V lookup: CDR1 MNHEY, CDR2 SVGAGI. The CDR3 is 13 residues long. Between the trimmed V and J ends, which lost 2 bases and 2 bases, there was a span of 4 bases. CDR3 protein: CASSYRPYNEQFF. CDR3 coding DNA: TGTGCCAGCAGTTACCGGCCCTACAATGAGCAGTTCTTC.

V is TRBV11-2 and J is TRBJ2-7; D uncertain. In germline, CDR1 is SGHAT, CDR2 FQNNGV. The V gene lost 1 base and the J gene lost 6 bases, with 19 bases spanning the gap. The CDR3 contains 16 residues. CDR3 sequence (DNA): TGTGCCAGCAGCTTAGTATCCTCCCCTCGTGATGGCGAGCAGTACTTC. Encoded protein: CASSLVSSPRDGEQYF. The entire variable domain, with the rest obtained from reference TRBV11-2 and TRBJ2-7, is as follows: EAGVAQSPRYKIIEKRQSVAFWCNPISGHATLYWYQQILGQGPKLLIQFQNNGVVDDSQLPKDRFSAERLKGVDSTLKIQPAKLEDSAVYLCASSLVSSPRDGEQYFGPGTRLTVT.

This clonotype turned up a few times. The chain recombines TRBV2 with TRBJ2-7, with 7 positions matching TRBD1. CDR1 is SNHLY, CDR2 FYNNEI, per germline. The CDR3 length is 13 residues. V was clipped by 5 bases and J by 6 bases; unmatched bases: 7. CDR3 sequence: CASSYFDRAEQYF. The CDR3 DNA follows: TGTGCCAGCAGTTATTTCGACAGGGCCGAGCAGTACTTC.

V and J are TRBV4-2 and TRBJ1-5, with 7 positions matching TRBD1. CDR3 size: 17 residues. Trimming took 1 base from V and 6 from J; bases not matched to a gene: 12. The germline gives CDR1 LGHNA, CDR2 YNFKEQ. DNA for the CDR3: TGTGCCAGCAGCCAAGGGGTCCAGGGGGACAATGGTCAGCCCCAGCATTTT. Its protein is CASSQGVQGDNGQPQHF.

The table lists this clonotype with a few counts. This rearrangement joins TRBV7-3 to TRBJ2-3; D call uncertain. The CDR3 spans 13 residues. Between the trimmed V and J ends, which lost 5 bases and 2 bases, there was a span of 8 bases. CDR1 SGHTA and CDR2 FQGTGA come from the germline V gene. The CDR3 DNA is TGTGCCAGCAGCCCCGAGATCACAGATACGCAGTATTTT. It codes for CASSPEITDTQYF. The variable domain in full, completed from reference TRBV7-3 and TRBJ2-3, reads GAGVSQTPSNKVTEKGKYVELRCDPISGHTALYWYRQSLGQGPEFLIYFQGTGAADDSGLPNDRFFAVRPEGSVSTLKIQRTERGDSAVYLCASSPEITDTQYFGPGTRLTVL.

V and J are TRBV4-1 and TRBJ2-7; D is possibly TRBD1 (6 bases). V was clipped by 1 base and J by 3 bases, with 19 bases between them. Per the germline V gene, CDR1 is MGHRA and CDR2 is YSYEKL. This CDR3 is 17 amino acids long. The CDR3 loop reads CASSQALGSTGYYEQYF. As DNA, the CDR3 is TGCGCCAGCAGCCAAGCCTTAGGGTCGACAGGCTACTACGAGCAGTACTTC.

The rearrangement links TRBV9 to TRBJ1-3, with a possible D match to TRBD1 (5 bases). The V gene lost 3 bases and the J gene lost 4 bases, with 11 bases spanning the gap. The CDR3 covers 14 residues. CDR1 is SGDLS, CDR2 YYNGEE, per germline. The CDR3 is CASSATVLGNTIYF. The CDR3 nucleotides are TGTGCCAGCAGCGCGACAGTTTTAGGAAACACCATATATTTT.

The chain links TRBV20-1 to TRBJ2-1, with D tentatively TRBD2 (6 bases). This CDR3 region has 12 residues. The germline V and J ends were trimmed by 6 bases and 15 bases, with 21 bases remaining between them. Germline CDR1 reads DFQATT; CDR2 reads SNEGSKA (reference sequence). The CDR3 spells CSAGENGGTTFF. In nucleotides, the CDR3 is TGCAGTGCGGGGGAGAACGGGGGAACGACGTTCTTC.

This chain joins TRBV6-1 and TRBJ2-4; D possibly corresponds to TRBD2 (5 bases). The V gene's germline CDR1 is MNHNS and CDR2 SASEGT. This CDR3 region has 15 residues. Trimming pared 6 bases from V and 0 bases from J, leaving 12 bases between. The CDR3 DNA sequence: TGTGCCAGCAGAGACGGGGAATTAGCCAAAAACATTCAGTACTTC. Translated, it gives CASRDGELAKNIQYF.

This clonotype was seen only once. This rearrangement joins TRBV6-1 to TRBJ2-1, with D perhaps TRBD1 or TRBD2 (5 bases each). The CDR3 contains 16 residues. The V and J ends lost 2 bases and 2 bases respectively, with 13 bases between them. CDR1 and CDR2 from the germline V gene are MNHNS and SASEGT. The CDR3 loop is CASSEYARGPYNEQFF. For the CDR3, the DNA is TGTGCCAGCAGTGAATACGCCCGGGGCCCCTACAATGAGCAGTTCTTC.

The rearrangement uses TRBV12-3 or TRBV12-4 and TRBJ2-7; TRBD1 aligns across 9 bases. The CDR3 is 15 amino acids. The V and J ends lost 1 base and 4 bases, in that order; junction bases with no gene match: 5. CDR3 region: CASSLEPGTGYEQYF. The CDR3, as DNA: TGTGCCAGCAGTTTAGAGCCTGGGACAGGGTACGAGCAGTACTTC.

This clonotype occurred a few times. This chain links TRBV10-2 with TRBJ2-7, with D possibly called TRBD1 or TRBD2 (5 bases each). Per germline, CDR1 WSHSY and CDR2 SAAADI. This CDR3 is built from 12 residues. The V gene lost 10 bases and the J gene lost 4 bases, with 14 bases spanning the gap. The CDR3 region is CATGRSDYEQYF. CDR3 nucleotide sequence: TGCGCCACGGGACGGTCCGATTACGAGCAGTACTTC.

The V call is TRBV2, the J call TRBJ2-3; D unclear. This CDR3 has 12 residues. V was cut by 7 bases and J by 2 bases, with 7 bases left in between. Germline CDR1 SNHLY, CDR2 FYNNEI. CDR3 in DNA: TGTGCCAGCAAGTTCGCCACAGATACGCAGTATTTT. Amino acid sequence: CASKFATDTQYF.

This clonotype was seen only a few times. This chain joins TRBV20-1 and TRBJ2-7; 7 bases line up with TRBD2. The CDR3 is made up of 14 amino acids. After removal of 3 bases from V and 2 bases from J, the junction contained 7 bases not matched to a gene. Germline lookup yields CDR1 DFQATT and CDR2 SNEGSKA (reference sequence). The CDR3 bases are TGCAGTGCTAGTCCCGGGACTAAAACCTACGAGCAGTACTTC. Its translation: CSASPGTKTYEQYF.

On this clonotype: The junction and the germline gene differ at one end; a read error may be behind it. The chain joins TRBV2 to TRBJ2-3; 12 nucleotides align to TRBD2. Germline V gene sequence: CDR1 SNHLY, CDR2 FYNNEI. CDR3 length equals 15 residues. The CDR3 is CASSGTSGGTGTQYF. CDR3 coding DNA: TGTGCCAGCAGTGGTACTAGCGGGGGGACAGGTACGCAGTATTTT.

The V call is TRBV28, the J call TRBJ1-2, with a weak D call TRBD1 (5 bases). V shed 5 bases and J shed 4 bases, with 17 bases lying between them. CDR1 and CDR2 from the germline V gene are MDHEN and SYDVKM. The CDR3 length is 15 residues. The CDR3 nucleotides read TGTGCCAGCAGTACCACCGGGGGGAATGGCTATGGCTACACCTTC. Its protein is CASSTTGGNGYGYTF.

The V and J genes are TRBV20-1 and TRBJ2-5, with D possibly being TRBD2 (5 bases). Germline V gene lookup returns CDR1 DFQATT and CDR2 SNEGSKA (reference sequence). The V gene lost 0 bases and the J gene lost 2 bases, with 13 bases spanning the gap. The CDR3 consists of 15 residues. The CDR3, as DNA: TGCAGTGCTAGAGATGGCGGGCGGCCTCAAGAGACCCAGTACTTC. This codes for CSARDGGRPQETQYF.

CDR3 sequence reads: CASSAGLAASYNEQFF. DNA for the CDR3: TGCGCCAGCAGCGCGGGACTAGCGGCCTCCTACAATGAGCAGTTCTTC. The chain is built from TRBV5-1 and TRBJ2-1; 11 bases agree with TRBD2. Unmatched junction bases numbered 3, after V lost 4 bases and J lost 0 bases. Per the germline V gene, CDR1 is SGHRS and CDR2 is YFSETQ. This CDR3 contains 16 residues.

CDR3 sequence: CAWTPGTGDSGANVLTF. The CDR3 DNA follows: TGTGCCTGGACTCCCGGGACCGGAGACTCTGGGGCCAACGTCCTGACTTTC. The rearrangement uses TRBV30 and TRBJ2-6; possibly TRBD1 or TRBD2 for D (5 bases each). The germline V and J ends were trimmed by 4 bases and 0 bases, with 16 bases remaining between them. The CDR3 is 17 amino acids. CDR1 is GTSNPN and CDR2 is SVGIG in the germline V gene (reference sequence).

This chain uses TRBV6-1 with TRBJ2-6; D unclear. The CDR3 extends over 17 amino acids. V was shortened by 4 bases and J by 3 bases, with 16 bases between the two germline ends. Germline assignment: CDR1 MNHNS and CDR2 SASEGT. The CDR3 region is CASSVTAASGGANVLTF. The CDR3 DNA is TGTGCCAGCAGTGTCACAGCTGCCTCGGGTGGGGCCAACGTCCTGACTTTC.

CDR3 nucleotide sequence: TGTGCCAGCAGTTACCCTGACGCCGGACTAGCGGTTCGAGAGCAGTACTTC. This gives the protein CASSYPDAGLAVREQYF. This sequence joins TRBV6-6 and TRBJ2-7; 10 bases match TRBD2. J lost 7 bases, V lost 2 bases, and 14 bases had no gene match. Germline CDR1 is MNHNY and CDR2 is SVGAGI (reference sequence). There are 17 residues in the CDR3.

This clonotype was seen a handful of times. In nucleotides, the CDR3 is TGTGCCAGCAGCCAAGATATGAGCAGCTCCTACAATGAGCAGTTCTTC. It codes for CASSQDMSSSYNEQFF. The chain has TRBV4-2 and TRBJ2-1; no firm D call. CDR1 LGHNA and CDR2 YNFKEQ come from the germline V gene. The CDR3 has 16 amino acids. Trimming took off 0 bases at V and 0 bases at J, with 9 bases between the two ends.

This clonotype came up many times. This may be a read error, as it is one base from a much larger clone. This chain joins TRBV5-1 and TRBJ2-1; no firm D call. V shed 3 bases and J shed 8 bases, with 12 bases lying between them. Looked up from germline, CDR1 is SGHRS and CDR2 is YFSETQ. The CDR3 is 13 residues long. This chain's CDR3 is CASSCGLWDEQFF. CDR3 bases: TGCGCCAGCAGCTGTGGGTTGTGGGATGAGCAGTTCTTC.

The gene calls are TRBV12-3 or TRBV12-4 and TRBJ2-1; 10 bases agree with TRBD1. The CDR3 has 13 amino acids. V lost 6 bases, J lost 10 bases, and 6 bases stayed unmatched. Here the CDR3 reads CASSGTGVSEQFF. CDR3 bases: TGTGCCAGCAGCGGGACAGGGGTGTCGGAGCAGTTCTTC.